These T cell receptor beta chains were read from a single sample in a study of T-cell memory formation after mild COVID-19. TCRdb itself ran the 5' RACE reads through MiXCR, one entry per CDR3 protein. The sample holds about 540,000 distinct CDR3 sequences; 20% are singletons and the top ten take around 12%. Sample: PBMCs or a T cell subset sorted from them (not recorded which). The receptors come from an adult woman who had mild COVID-19 (a few samples of this study predate the infection). Cell type and time point are not known. CDR3s include the opening cysteine and the closing phenylalanine or tryptophan. The order of the fields is clone size, J gene, D gene, V gene, CDR3 protein, CDR3 DNA. A D gene is named only where the DNA matches it firmly. Clone size is stated in some rows and not others, as once, few, many or a class when expanded.

>many|TRBJ1-2|TRBD1|TRBV7-9
CASTLGTGAHGYTF
TGTGCCAGCACACTGGGGACAGGGGCCCATGGCTACACCTTC
>few|TRBJ2-5|-|TRBV29-1
CSVELGEETQYF
TGCAGCGTTGAACTAGGGGAGGAGACCCAGTACTTC
>-|TRBJ2-3|TRBD2|TRBV5-5
CASSLFLAGDTQYF
TGTGCCAGCAGCTTGTTCCTAGCGGGAGACACGCAGTATTTT
>-|TRBJ2-5|-|TRBV10-3
CAISESPGGETQYF
TGTGCCATCAGTGAGTCCCCCGGGGGAGAGACCCAGTACTTC
>-|TRBJ2-3|-|TRBV4-1
CASSHYGLGTDTQYF
TGCGCCAGCAGCCACTACGGGCTAGGCACAGATACGCAGTATTTT
>-|TRBJ1-2|-|TRBV2
CASSERTFYGYTF
TGTGCCAGCAGTGAACGGACGTTCTATGGCTACACCTTC
>few|TRBJ2-1|TRBD2|TRBV7-6
CASSFIAGDYNEQFF
TGTGCCAGCAGCTTCATAGCGGGAGACTACAATGAGCAGTTCTTC
>few|TRBJ2-7|TRBD2|TRBV6-6
CASSSAGGEQYF
TGTGCCAGCAGTTCGGCGGGAGGCGAGCAGTACTTC
>-|TRBJ2-3|-|TRBV29-1
CSVEFGGRGTDTQYF
TGCAGCGTTGAATTTGGGGGGCGAGGCACAGATACGCAGTATTTT
>-|TRBJ1-2|-|TRBV9
CASSVGVQTNYGYTF
TGTGCCAGCAGCGTAGGGGTCCAGACTAACTATGGCTACACCTTC
>many|TRBJ2-2|TRBD1|TRBV7-9
CASSTGQGSNTGELFF
TGTGCCAGCTCGACGGGACAGGGTTCGAACACCGGGGAGCTGTTTTTT
>-|TRBJ2-5|TRBD2|TRBV4-1
CASRVAGGRETQYF
TGCGCCAGCAGAGTAGCGGGGGGCAGAGAGACCCAGTACTTC
>few|TRBJ2-2|TRBD2|TRBV2
CASTPRGGGAAGELFF
TGTGCCAGCACCCCGCGAGGCGGGGGGGCTGCCGGGGAGCTGTTTTTT
>-|TRBJ2-5|-|TRBV5-1
CASSLGSVYQETQYF
TGCGCCAGCAGCTTGGGGTCCGTGTACCAAGAGACCCAGTACTTC
>-|TRBJ1-5|-|TRBV18
CASSPPAQGGNQPQHF
TGTGCCAGCTCACCACCGGCCCAGGGTGGCAATCAGCCCCAGCATTTT
>few|TRBJ1-2|-|TRBV5-4
CASSLPRMVYGYTF
TGTGCCAGCAGCTTGCCGCGGATGGTTTATGGCTACACCTTC
>-|TRBJ1-5|TRBD1|TRBV20-1
CSVTPGTVNQPQHF
TGCAGTGTTACCCCCGGGACAGTCAATCAGCCCCAGCATTTT
>few|TRBJ2-5|TRBD1|TRBV9
CASSPIRGTGGETQYF
TGTGCCAGCAGCCCAATCCGAGGGACAGGGGGAGAGACCCAGTACTTC
>-|TRBJ2-2|TRBD2|TRBV12-3/TRBV12-4
CASSFGGSSSGELFF
TGTGCCAGCAGTTTCGGCGGGAGTTCGTCCGGGGAGCTGTTTTTT
>-|TRBJ2-3|-|TRBV7-9
CASSLMASLGPDTQYF
TGTGCCAGCAGCTTAATGGCTAGCCTCGGGCCAGATACGCAGTATTTT
>few|TRBJ1-4|TRBD1|TRBV12-3/TRBV12-4
CASSGRGTVNEKLFF
TGTGCCAGCAGCGGACGAGGGACAGTTAATGAAAAACTGTTTTTT
>-|TRBJ2-7|-|TRBV7-6
CASSLDREAEQYF
TGTGCCAGCAGCTTAGACAGGGAAGCCGAGCAGTACTTC
>-|TRBJ2-6|-|TRBV18
CASSPQSPSSGANVLTF
TGTGCCAGCTCACCACAGAGCCCGAGCTCTGGGGCCAACGTCCTGACTTTC